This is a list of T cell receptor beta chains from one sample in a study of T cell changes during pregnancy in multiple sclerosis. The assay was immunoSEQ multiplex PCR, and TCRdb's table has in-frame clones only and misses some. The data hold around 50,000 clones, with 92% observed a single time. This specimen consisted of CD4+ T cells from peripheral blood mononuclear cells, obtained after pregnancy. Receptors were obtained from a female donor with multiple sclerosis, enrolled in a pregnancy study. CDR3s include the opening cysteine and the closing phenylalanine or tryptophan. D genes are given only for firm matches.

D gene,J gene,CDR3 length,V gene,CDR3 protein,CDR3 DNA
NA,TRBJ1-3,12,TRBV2,CASSEALVGANF,TGTGCCAGCAGTGAGGCTTTGGTAGGGGCGAATTTT
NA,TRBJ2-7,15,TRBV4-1,CASSHARGSSYEQYF,TGCGCCAGCAGCCATGCTAGAGGGAGCTCCTACGAGCAGTACTTC
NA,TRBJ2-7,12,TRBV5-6,CASSLTAAEQYF,TGTGCCAGCAGCTTGACCGCGGCGGAGCAGTACTTC
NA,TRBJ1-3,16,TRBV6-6,CASSSDFQSSGNTIYF,TGTGCCAGCAGTTCCGACTTCCAGAGCTCTGGAAACACCATATATTTT
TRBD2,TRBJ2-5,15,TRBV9,CASSVGGGGGETQYF,TGTGCCAGCAGCGTAGGCGGGGGGGGAGGAGAGACCCAGTACTTC
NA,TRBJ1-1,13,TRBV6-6,CASSYREGTEAFF,TGTGCCAGCAGTTACCGAGAGGGAACTGAAGCTTTCTTT
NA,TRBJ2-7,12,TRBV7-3,CASSLGYGEQYF,TGTGCCAGCAGCTTGGGCTATGGGGAGCAGTACTTC
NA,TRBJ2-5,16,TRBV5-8,CASSTDLGSSGETQYF,TGTGCCAGCAGCACAGACCTAGGTTCGAGCGGGGAGACCCAGTACTTC
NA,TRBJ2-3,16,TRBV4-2,CASSQDPSGSSDTQYF,TGTGCCAGCAGCCAAGACCCCTCCGGTAGTTCAGATACGCAGTATTTT
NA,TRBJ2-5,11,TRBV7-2,CASSLQETQYF,TGTGCCAGCAGCCTACAAGAGACCCAGTACTTC
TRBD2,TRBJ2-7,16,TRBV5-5,CASSLSVTSGLIEQYF,TGTGCCAGCAGCTTGTCTGTGACTAGCGGTTTGATCGAGCAGTACTTC
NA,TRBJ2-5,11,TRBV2,CATSYQETQYF,TGTGCCACCTCGTACCAAGAGACCCAGTACTTC
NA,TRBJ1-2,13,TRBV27,CASRGGPNYGYTF,TGTGCCAGCAGGGGGGGACCGAACTATGGCTACACCTTC
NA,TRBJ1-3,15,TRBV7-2,CASSPKRGTVETIYF,TGTGCCAGCAGCCCCAAACGGGGGACCGTGGAAACCATATATTTT
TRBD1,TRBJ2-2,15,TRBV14,CASSLRQGVSGELFF,TGTGCCAGCAGCCTTCGACAGGGGGTGTCCGGGGAGCTGTTTTTT
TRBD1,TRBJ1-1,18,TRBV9,CASSVGSRQGGVNTEAFF,TGTGCCAGCAGCGTAGGTTCCCGACAGGGTGGCGTGAACACTGAAGCTTTCTTT
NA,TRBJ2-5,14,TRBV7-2,CASSLRVERETQYF,TGTGCCAGCAGCTTACGGGTAGAACGAGAGACCCAGTACTTC